This T cell receptor beta chain was sequenced during a study of blood T cells in healthy people across ages. For the second PCR, which ran for roughly 6 to 11 cycles, a sample-barcoded 5' primer and a J-beta primer mix were used. Tags on each cDNA molecule came from a template-switch adaptor with 12 random nucleotides. No fewer than 3 million CDR3-containing paired-end reads came from each sample. From the 5' RACE reads, TCRdb called clonotypes with MiXCR, one entry per CDR3 protein. This repertoire shows 450,000 to 700,000 distinct CDR3 sequences, about 26% found once; its top ten account for approximately 17%. The extraction recovered at least 5.5 micrograms of total RNA per sample. CDR3 size: 13 residues. Trimming removed 5 bases at V and 15 bases at J, with 20 bases between. Germline V CDR1 and CDR2: SGHAT, FQDESV (reference sequence).

This chain joins TRBV11-1 and TRBJ2-1, with a tentative D call TRBD2 (6 bases). Material: blood. This TCR was sampled from a woman in her 70s in good health. The CDR3 DNA is TGTGCCAGCAGCCCATCGGGACTTCAAACGGGGTTCTTC. It codes for CASSPSGLQTGFF.